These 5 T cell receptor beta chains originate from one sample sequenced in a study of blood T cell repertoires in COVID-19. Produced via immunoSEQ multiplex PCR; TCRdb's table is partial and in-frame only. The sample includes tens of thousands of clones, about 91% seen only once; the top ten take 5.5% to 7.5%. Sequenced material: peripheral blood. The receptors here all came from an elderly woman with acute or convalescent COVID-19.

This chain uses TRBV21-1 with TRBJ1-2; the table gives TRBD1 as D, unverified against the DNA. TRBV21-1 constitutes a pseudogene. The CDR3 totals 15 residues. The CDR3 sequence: CASSKFRGQLYGYTF. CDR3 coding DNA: TGTGCCAGCAGCAAATTTAGGGGACAACTCTATGGCTACACCTTC.

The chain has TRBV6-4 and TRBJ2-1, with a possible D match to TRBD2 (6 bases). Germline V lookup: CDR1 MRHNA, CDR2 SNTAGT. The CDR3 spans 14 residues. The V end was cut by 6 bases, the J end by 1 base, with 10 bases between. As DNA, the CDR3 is TGTGCCAGCAGAAGGGACTTATCCTACAATGAGCAGTTCTTC. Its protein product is CASRRDLSYNEQFF.

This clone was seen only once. The CDR3 protein is CASSPQGDYGYTF. The CDR3 DNA is TGTGCCAGCAGCCCACAGGGGGACTATGGCTACACCTTC. The rearrangement links TRBV3-1 (or the pseudogene TRBV3-2) to TRBJ1-2, with 8 positions matching TRBD1. V lost 4 bases, J lost 3 bases, and 1 base stayed unmatched. The CDR3 sequence is 13 residues long. The germline CDR1 and CDR2 sequences are LGHDT and YNNKEL (reference sequence).

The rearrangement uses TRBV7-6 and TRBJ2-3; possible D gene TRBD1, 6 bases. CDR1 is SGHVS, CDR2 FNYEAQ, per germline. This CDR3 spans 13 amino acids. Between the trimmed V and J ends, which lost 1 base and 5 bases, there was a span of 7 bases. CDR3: CASSLVGGDTQYF. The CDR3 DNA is TGTGCCAGCAGCTTAGTAGGGGGAGATACGCAGTATTTT.

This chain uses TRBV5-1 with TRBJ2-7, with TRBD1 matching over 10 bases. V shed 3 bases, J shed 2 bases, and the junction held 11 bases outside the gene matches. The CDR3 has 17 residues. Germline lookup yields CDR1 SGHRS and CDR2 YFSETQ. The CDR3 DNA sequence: TGCGCCAGCAGCTCCTTAGCCTCGGACAGGGGGACCTACGAGCAGTACTTC. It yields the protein CASSSLASDRGTYEQYF.